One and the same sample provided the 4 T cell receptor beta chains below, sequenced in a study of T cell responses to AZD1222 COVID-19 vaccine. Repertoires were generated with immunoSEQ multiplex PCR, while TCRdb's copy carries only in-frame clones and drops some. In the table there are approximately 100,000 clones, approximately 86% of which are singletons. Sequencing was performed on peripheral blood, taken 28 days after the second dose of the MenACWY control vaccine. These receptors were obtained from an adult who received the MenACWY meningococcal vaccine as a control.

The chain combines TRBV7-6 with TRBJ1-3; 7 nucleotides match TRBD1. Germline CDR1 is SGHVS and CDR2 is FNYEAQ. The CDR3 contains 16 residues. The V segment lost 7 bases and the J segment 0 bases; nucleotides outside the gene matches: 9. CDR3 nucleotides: TGTGCCAGCACCCCCGTCCAGGGGGTCTCTGGAAACACCATATATTTT. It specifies CASTPVQGVSGNTIYF.

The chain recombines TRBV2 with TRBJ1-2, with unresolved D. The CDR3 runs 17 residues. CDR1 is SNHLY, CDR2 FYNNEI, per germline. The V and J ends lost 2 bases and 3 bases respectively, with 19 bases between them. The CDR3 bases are TGTGCCAGCAGTGAACAACGGCGAGGCAGCCTGCACTATGGCTACACCTTC. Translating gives CASSEQRRGSLHYGYTF.

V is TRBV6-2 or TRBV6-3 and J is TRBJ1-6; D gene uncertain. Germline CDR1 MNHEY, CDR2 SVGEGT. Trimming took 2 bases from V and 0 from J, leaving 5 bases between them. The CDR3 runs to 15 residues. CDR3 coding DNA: TGTGCCAGCAGTTACCTGGGCTCCTATAATTCACCCCTCCACTTT. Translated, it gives CASSYLGSYNSPLHF.

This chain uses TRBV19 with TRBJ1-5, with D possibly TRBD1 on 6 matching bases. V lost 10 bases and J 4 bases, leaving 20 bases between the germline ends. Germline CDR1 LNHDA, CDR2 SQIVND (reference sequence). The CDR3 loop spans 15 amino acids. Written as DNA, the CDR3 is TGTGCCACCGCGGACGGACAGCTTTTTAATCAGCCCCAGCATTTT. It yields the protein CATADGQLFNQPQHF.